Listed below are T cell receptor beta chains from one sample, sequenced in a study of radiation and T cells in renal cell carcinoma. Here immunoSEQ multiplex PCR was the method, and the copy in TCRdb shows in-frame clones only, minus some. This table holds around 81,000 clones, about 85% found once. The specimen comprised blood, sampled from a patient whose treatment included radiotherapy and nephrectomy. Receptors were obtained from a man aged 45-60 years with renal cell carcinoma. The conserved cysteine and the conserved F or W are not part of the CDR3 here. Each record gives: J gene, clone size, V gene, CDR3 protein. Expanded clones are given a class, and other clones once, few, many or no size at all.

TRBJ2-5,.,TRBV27,ASSSGGSRAHQETQY
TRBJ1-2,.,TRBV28,ASSRPTYGYT
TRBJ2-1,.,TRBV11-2,ASSPPKGLAGGRSEQF
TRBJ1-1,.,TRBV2,ASSATRNTEAF
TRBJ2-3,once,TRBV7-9,ASSIRMTSGSLVETQY
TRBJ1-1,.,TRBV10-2,ASRGPQEIDEAF
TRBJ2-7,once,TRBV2,ASSAAAGRYEQY
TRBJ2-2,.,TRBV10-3,AISRQGRNGELF
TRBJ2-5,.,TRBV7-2,ASSPRTSGEETQY
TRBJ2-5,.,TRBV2,ASNWAEETQY